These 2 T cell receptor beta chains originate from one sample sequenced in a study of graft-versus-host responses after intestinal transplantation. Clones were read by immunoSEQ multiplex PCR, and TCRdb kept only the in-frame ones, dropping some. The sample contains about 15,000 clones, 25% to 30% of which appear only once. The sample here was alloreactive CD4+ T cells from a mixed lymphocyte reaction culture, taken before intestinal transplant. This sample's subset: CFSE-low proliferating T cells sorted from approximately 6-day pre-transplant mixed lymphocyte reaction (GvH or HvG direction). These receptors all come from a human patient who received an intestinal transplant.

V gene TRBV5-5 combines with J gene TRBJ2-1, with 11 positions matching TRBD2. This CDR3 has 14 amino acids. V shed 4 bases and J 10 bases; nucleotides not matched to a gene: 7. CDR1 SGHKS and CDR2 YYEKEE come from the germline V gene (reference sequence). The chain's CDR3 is CASSITSGRIEQFF. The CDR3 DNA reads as TGTGCCAGCAGCATTACTAGCGGGAGAATCGAGCAGTTCTTC.

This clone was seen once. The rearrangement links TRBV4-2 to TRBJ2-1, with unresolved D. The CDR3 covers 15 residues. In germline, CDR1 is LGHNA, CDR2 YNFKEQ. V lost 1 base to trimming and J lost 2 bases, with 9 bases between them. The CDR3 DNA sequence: TGTGCCAGCAGCCAAGGCATAGGGACCTACAATGAGCAGTTCTTC. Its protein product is CASSQGIGTYNEQFF.